One and the same sample provided the 28 T cell receptor beta chains below, sequenced in a study of blood T cell repertoires in COVID-19. Repertoires were generated with immunoSEQ multiplex PCR, while TCRdb's copy carries only in-frame clones and drops some. The repertoire has about 14,000 clones, 75% to 85% of them found once; the top ten carry about a quarter. Sequenced: peripheral blood. The receptors come from a woman aged 45-59 years with active or convalescent COVID-19.

V gene TRBV18 combines with J gene TRBJ1-4; the D gene is possibly TRBD1 (5 bases). V was shortened by 2 bases and J by 5 bases, with 12 bases between the two germline ends. The germline gives CDR1 KGHSH, CDR2 LQKENI. This CDR3 is 15 amino acids long. The CDR3 DNA reads TGTGCCAGCTCACCAAGCTCAGGGAAAAATGAAAAACTGTTTTTT. Encoded protein: CASSPSSGKNEKLFF.

This rearrangement joins TRBV7-3 to TRBJ2-1; the D gene is possibly TRBD2 (7 bases). Germline assignment: CDR1 SGHTA and CDR2 FQGTGA. Trimming cost V 2 bases and J 0 bases, with 14 bases left between them. The CDR3 runs 17 residues. The CDR3 DNA follows: TGTGCCAGCAGCTTAGGGGGGGCCCTGAGCTCCTACAATGAGCAGTTCTTC. This sequence encodes CASSLGGALSSYNEQFF.

J is TRBJ1-1 and V is TRBV5-4, with D possibly matching TRBD1 (6 bases). V dropped 0 bases and J dropped 2 bases, with 8 bases sitting between them. This CDR3 has 14 residues. Germline lookup yields CDR1 SGHNT and CDR2 YYREEE (reference sequence). In nucleotides, the CDR3 is TGTGCCAGCAGCTTGGGACAGGTAAACACTGAAGCTTTCTTT. Residues: CASSLGQVNTEAFF.

The rearrangement links TRBV28 to TRBJ1-6; TRBD1 agrees at 8 bases. This CDR3 has 14 amino acids. Germline V gives CDR1 MDHEN, CDR2 SYDVKM. Germline trimming cut 4 bases from V and 7 bases from J; bases unmatched to any gene: 3. The CDR3 spells CASSSGQGNSPLHF. CDR3 nucleotides: TGTGCCAGCAGTTCTGGACAGGGAAATTCACCCCTCCACTTT. Looking up the rest from reference TRBV28 and TRBJ1-6 gives the full variable domain: DVKVTQSSRYLVKRTGEKVFLECVQDMDHENMFWYRQDPGLGLRLIYFSYDVKMKEKGDIPEGYSVSREKKERFSLILESASTNQTSMYLCASSSGQGNSPLHFGNGTRLTVT.

V is TRBV23-1 and J is TRBJ2-1, with D tentatively TRBD2 (5 bases). TRBV23-1 carries the ORF label, with uncertain function. The CDR3 loop spans 15 amino acids. V was trimmed by 7 bases and J by 8 bases, leaving 21 bases between them. In DNA form, the CDR3 reads TGCGCCAGCACTCCGGACGAGGGAGATTCGGATGAGCAGTTCTTC. This translates into CASTPDEGDSDEQFF.

The genes are TRBV7-9 and TRBJ2-5; the D gene is possibly TRBD1 (6 bases). V lost 3 bases and J lost 1, with 15 bases in between. The CDR3 extends over 16 amino acids. Per the germline V gene, CDR1 is SEHNR and CDR2 is FQNEAQ (reference sequence). Here the CDR3 reads CASSFPPGVGQETQYF. As DNA, the CDR3 is TGTGCCAGCAGCTTTCCTCCAGGGGTGGGCCAAGAGACCCAGTACTTC. Combining the CDR3 with reference TRBV7-9 and TRBJ2-5 gives the whole variable domain DTGVSQNPRHKITKRGQNVTFRCDPISEHNRLYWYRQTLGQGPEFLTYFQNEAQLEKSRLLSDRFSAERPKGSFSTLEIQRTEQGDSAMYLCASSFPPGVGQETQYFGPGTRLLVL.

The gene calls are TRBV11-2 and TRBJ2-3; 10 bases fit TRBD2. The CDR3 covers 17 residues. The V segment lost 6 bases and the J segment 3 bases; nucleotides outside the gene matches: 12. Germline CDR1 is SGHAT and CDR2 is FQNNGV. The CDR3 region has the DNA TGTGCCAGCAGGGTACCGGGGCTAGCGGGGGTTACAGATACGCAGTATTTT. Translating gives CASRVPGLAGVTDTQYF.

The genes are TRBV4-2 and TRBJ2-3; the match to TRBD2 covers 11 bases. The CDR3 has 16 residues. The ends lost 4 bases at V and 1 base at J; junction bases unmatched: 4. Germline V gene sequence: CDR1 LGHNA, CDR2 YNFKEQ. CDR3 sequence: CASSPGTSGGTDTQYF. The CDR3 DNA reads as TGTGCCAGCAGCCCGGGGACTAGCGGCGGCACAGATACGCAGTATTTT.

The V call is TRBV28, the J call TRBJ1-4, with D perhaps matching TRBD1 (6 bases). This CDR3 has 15 amino acids. CDR1 and CDR2 from the germline V gene are MDHEN and SYDVKM. V was shortened by 5 bases and J by 5 bases, with 15 bases between the two germline ends. Here the CDR3 DNA reads TGTGCCAGCAGTCTGAAGACAGGCGCGAATGAAAAACTGTTTTTT. The encoded protein is CASSLKTGANEKLFF. The whole variable domain, filled in from reference TRBV28 and TRBJ1-4, reads DVKVTQSSRYLVKRTGEKVFLECVQDMDHENMFWYRQDPGLGLRLIYFSYDVKMKEKGDIPEGYSVSREKKERFSLILESASTNQTSMYLCASSLKTGANEKLFFGSGTQLSVL.

The J gene is TRBJ2-1, the V gene TRBV5-1; the match to TRBD2 covers 7 bases. Germline-derived CDR1 and CDR2 are SGHRS and YFSETQ. Germline trimming cut 2 bases from V and 14 bases from J; bases unmatched to any gene: 10. CDR3 length: 13 amino acids. This CDR3 reads CASSFPEAGREFF. The CDR3 nucleotides read TGCGCCAGCAGCTTCCCCGAAGCAGGGAGGGAGTTCTTC.

In DNA form, the CDR3 reads TGTGCCAGTAGTACCGGGGGGAATGGGTACGAGCAGTACTTC. Its translation is CASSTGGNGYEQYF. The rearrangement links TRBV19 to TRBJ2-7, with TRBD2 identical over 7 bases. With 4 bases clipped from V and 4 bases from J, the junction kept 7 bases outside the gene matches. Germline V gene data show CDR1 as LNHDA and CDR2 as SQIVND (reference sequence). The CDR3 sequence is 14 residues long.

The V and J genes are TRBV2 and TRBJ2-1, with D maybe TRBD2 (6 bases). Per germline, CDR1 SNHLY and CDR2 FYNNEI. The V and J ends lost 4 bases and 7 bases respectively, with 14 bases between them. CDR3 length: 14 amino acids. The CDR3 DNA reads TGTGCCAGCAGTGGGGGGGATGCGGGGAATGAGCAGTTCTTC. Residues: CASSGGDAGNEQFF. The full variable domain, rest sourced from reference TRBV2 and TRBJ2-1, is EPEVTQTPSHQVTQMGQEVILRCVPISNHLYFYWYRQILGQKVEFLVSFYNNEISEKSEIFDDQFSVERPDGSNFTLKIRSTKLEDSAMYFCASSGGDAGNEQFFGPGTRLTVL.

V and J are TRBV29-1 and TRBJ1-5, with unresolved D. Germline V gene data show CDR1 as SQVTM and CDR2 as ANQGSEA. Trimming took off 4 bases at V and 5 bases at J, with 12 bases between the two ends. The CDR3 runs 13 residues. CDR3 sequence: CSVALGPDQPQHF. As DNA, the CDR3 is TGCAGCGTTGCACTGGGCCCAGATCAGCCCCAGCATTTT.

The chain has TRBV9 and TRBJ1-2; possibly TRBD1 for D (5 bases). Germline V gene data show CDR1 as SGDLS and CDR2 as YYNGEE. The CDR3 covers 14 residues. V lost 3 bases and J lost 2, with 11 bases in between. The CDR3 is CASSEGDSNYGYTF. The CDR3 DNA reads as TGTGCCAGCAGCGAAGGGGATAGCAACTATGGCTACACCTTC.

This sequence joins TRBV27 and TRBJ2-7; tentatively, D is TRBD1 (5 bases). V shed 4 bases and J shed 2 bases, with 12 bases lying between them. The germline CDR1 and CDR2 sequences are MNHEY and SMNVEV (reference sequence). This CDR3 is built from 14 residues. CDR3 sequence (DNA): TGTGCCAGCAGTTGGGCAGGGTCCCCCTACGAGCAGTACTTC. Residues: CASSWAGSPYEQYF.

The V and J genes are TRBV24-1 and TRBJ1-5, with TRBD1 matching over 7 bases. Per germline, CDR1 KGHDR and CDR2 SFDVKD. This CDR3 region has 17 residues. V dropped 1 base and J dropped 2; count of bases not matched to a gene: 7. CDR3 sequence reads: CATSDLSEGAGNQPQHF. Written as DNA, the CDR3 is TGTGCCACCAGTGATTTAAGCGAGGGGGCGGGCAATCAGCCCCAGCATTTT.

The chain links TRBV6-1 to TRBJ1-5, with D possibly being TRBD1 (5 bases). There are 18 residues in the CDR3. Germline V gene data show CDR1 as MNHNS and CDR2 as SASEGT. Trimming shortened V by 1 base and J by 0 bases, and 16 bases separated the two germline ends. This chain's CDR3 is CASSEGKGRYYSNQPQHF. The DNA of the CDR3 is TGTGCCAGCAGTGAAGGAAAGGGGAGGTATTATAGCAATCAGCCCCAGCATTTT.

This clone was observed a handful of times. The rearrangement uses TRBV19 and TRBJ1-5; TRBD1 agrees at 10 bases. The length of the CDR3 is 15 residues. The ends lost 7 bases at V and 7 bases at J; junction bases unmatched: 10. CDR1 LNHDA and CDR2 SQIVND come from the germline V gene (reference sequence). CDR3 nucleotide sequence: TGTGCCAGTAAGCCGCCGGGACAGGGGTACCAGCCCCAGCATTTT. Amino acids: CASKPPGQGYQPQHF.

This chain joins TRBV7-6 and TRBJ2-7; the D is unclear. The ends were cut back, 4 bases at V and 0 bases at J, with 16 bases in the middle. This CDR3 region has 16 residues. The V gene's germline CDR1 is SGHVS and CDR2 FNYEAQ. CDR3 protein: CASSSQIYSRSYEQYF. The CDR3 DNA reads TGTGCCAGCAGCTCACAAATATACAGCCGCTCCTACGAGCAGTACTTC.

The CDR3 region is CASSLVTDTQYF. CDR3 in DNA: TGTGCCAGCAGTTTAGTAACAGATACGCAGTATTTT. This chain uses TRBV12-3 or TRBV12-4 with TRBJ2-3; unclear D gene. The CDR3 length is 12 residues. Between the trimmed V and J ends, which lost 1 base and 3 bases, there was a span of 2 bases.

V usage is TRBV6-5 and J usage is TRBJ2-7; D unresolved. The CDR3 sequence is 16 residues long. Trimming took 0 bases from V and 2 from J, leaving 14 bases between them. Looked up from germline, CDR1 is MNHEY and CDR2 is SVGAGI. The CDR3 here is CASSYSSSSSTYEQYF. CDR3 sequence (DNA): TGTGCCAGCAGTTACTCGAGTTCGTCAAGCACCTACGAGCAGTACTTC.

The chain recombines TRBV5-4 with TRBJ1-2; TRBD1 is a possible D gene (5 bases). The CDR3 is 18 residues long. V lost 4 bases and J lost 2, with 24 bases in between. Germline V gene data show CDR1 as SGHNT and CDR2 as YYREEE (reference sequence). CDR3 DNA sequence: TGTGCCAGCAGCCCACCATTTGGGGTCCAGGGTGAAAACTATGGCTACACCTTC. It yields the protein CASSPPFGVQGENYGYTF. Based on the CDR3 plus reference TRBV5-4 and TRBJ1-2, the full variable domain is ETGVTQSPTHLIKTRGQQVTLRCSSQSGHNTVSWYQQALGQGPQFIFQYYREEENGRGNFPPRFSGLQFPNYSSELNVNALELDDSALYLCASSPPFGVQGENYGYTFGSGTRLTVV.

This chain joins TRBV6-5 and TRBJ1-1; TRBD1 is a possible D gene (5 bases). Germline CDR1 and CDR2: MNHEY and SVGAGI. This CDR3 contains 15 residues. V was shortened by 0 bases and J by 9 bases, with 17 bases between the two germline ends. CDR3 sequence reads: CASSYSTAGRGKAFF. The CDR3 DNA sequence: TGTGCCAGCAGTTACTCGACGGCAGGGAGGGGTAAAGCTTTCTTT.

This clone is labeled large (0.1 to 1%). The rearrangement joins TRBV2 to TRBJ1-1; tentatively, D is TRBD1 (5 bases). This CDR3 comprises 15 residues. The ends were cut back, 6 bases at V and 5 bases at J, with 19 bases in the middle. Per the germline V gene, CDR1 is SNHLY and CDR2 is FYNNEI. CDR3 sequence reads: CASRSPGIVLTEAFF. The CDR3 DNA sequence: TGTGCCAGCAGATCCCCAGGGATTGTGTTGACTGAAGCTTTCTTT.

This clone has just a few counts. The V call is TRBV2, the J call TRBJ1-5; the D gene is possibly TRBD1 (6 bases). The germline CDR1 and CDR2 sequences are SNHLY and FYNNEI. The CDR3 is made up of 15 amino acids. Trimming shortened V by 3 bases and J by 6 bases, and 15 bases separated the two germline ends. CDR3 coding DNA: TGTGCCAGCAGTGATGCTAACAGGGTTGCTCAGCCCCAGCATTTT. Translated, it gives CASSDANRVAQPQHF.

This rearrangement joins TRBV6-2 or TRBV6-3 to TRBJ2-1; D may be TRBD1 (7 bases). This CDR3 spans 16 amino acids. Deletions cut 0 bases from V and 5 bases from J, with 14 bases between. Germline loops: CDR1 MNHEY, CDR2 SVGEGT. DNA for the CDR3: TGTGCCAGCAGTTACTCGTGGAGGGGGCGACACAATGAGCAGTTCTTC. Translated, it gives CASSYSWRGRHNEQFF.

The chain employs TRBV6-5 and TRBJ2-3; 7 bases line up with TRBD2. J was trimmed by 4 bases and V by 1 base; bases with no gene match: 2. The germline V gene has CDR1 MNHEY and CDR2 SVGAGI. This CDR3 spans 14 amino acids. The CDR3 DNA sequence: TGTGCCAGCAGTTACTTTCTAGCGGCAGATACGCAGTATTTT. This codes for CASSYFLAADTQYF.

V is TRBV6-5 and J is TRBJ1-2; D gene ambiguous. CDR3 length: 14 residues. The V gene lost 5 bases and the J gene lost 7 bases, with 17 bases spanning the gap. Germline values: CDR1 MNHEY, CDR2 SVGAGI. CDR3 amino acids: CASSRRASFVGYTF. The DNA of the CDR3 is TGTGCCAGCAGTCGGAGGGCATCCTTTGTTGGCTACACCTTC.